Following are 15 T cell receptor beta chains from one sample sequenced in a study of T cell responses to AZD1222 COVID-19 vaccine. Repertoires were generated with immunoSEQ multiplex PCR, while TCRdb's copy carries only in-frame clones and drops some. The sample lists roughly 85,000 clones, around 85% occurring once. The specimen was peripheral blood, collected on day 0 of AZD1222 vaccination. The receptors stem from an adult in good health.

The J gene is TRBJ2-7, the V gene TRBV19; TRBD1 matches at 12 bases. V was clipped by 4 bases and J by 6 bases; unmatched bases: 4. The CDR3 loop spans 14 amino acids. CDR1 and CDR2 from the germline V gene are LNHDA and SQIVND (reference sequence). CDR3 sequence reads: CASSRGQGAGEQYF. The CDR3 DNA sequence: TGTGCCAGTAGTAGGGGACAGGGGGCCGGCGAGCAGTACTTC. The full variable domain, with the rest looked up from reference TRBV19 and TRBJ2-7, is DGGITQSPKYLFRKEGQNVTLSCEQNLNHDAMYWYRQDPGQGLRLIYYSQIVNDFQKGDIAEGYSVSREKKESFPLTVTSAQKNPTAFYLCASSRGQGAGEQYFGPGTRLTVT.

The chain is built from TRBV18 and TRBJ2-7, with D possibly being TRBD1 (5 bases). This CDR3 is 14 amino acids long. Trimming took 5 bases from V and 5 from J, leaving 16 bases between them. Germline V gene data show CDR1 as KGHSH and CDR2 as LQKENI. The CDR3 here is CASSKDQGFNEQYF. The CDR3 bases are TGTGCCAGCTCAAAGGATCAGGGTTTCAACGAGCAGTACTTC.

V is TRBV14 and J is TRBJ1-3, with D tentatively TRBD1 (5 bases). CDR1 and CDR2 (germline): SGHDN, FVKESK. The V gene lost 1 base and the J gene lost 0 bases, with 16 bases spanning the gap. The CDR3 runs 18 residues. CDR3 nucleotides: TGTGCCAGCAGCCAAGGACAGCAACTATCATTCTCTGGAAACACCATATATTTT. Translation gives CASSQGQQLSFSGNTIYF.

The rearrangement joins TRBV7-9 to TRBJ1-6; a weak D match, TRBD1 (6 bases). Germline V gene data show CDR1 as SEHNR and CDR2 as FQNEAQ (reference sequence). The CDR3 is 13 amino acids. V was clipped by 3 bases and J by 8 bases, with 8 bases between them. In DNA form, the CDR3 reads TGTGCCAGCAGCTTGGGGGGCCATTCACCCCTCCACTTT. Residues: CASSLGGHSPLHF.

About this clone: At one end the junction does not follow the germline gene, possibly because of a read error. This chain links TRBV15 with TRBJ2-7, with 8 nucleotides matching TRBD1. Germline V CDR1 and CDR2: LNHNV, YYDKDF (reference sequence). The CDR3 sequence is 15 residues long. CDR3: CATSGDRGFSYEQYF. The CDR3 DNA sequence: TGTGCCACCAGCGGAGACAGGGGATTCTCCTACGAGCAGTACTTC.

J is TRBJ1-1 and V is TRBV3-1 (or the pseudogene TRBV3-2); D unresolved. Germline-derived CDR1 and CDR2 are LGHDT and YNNKEL (reference sequence). The ends were cut back, 4 bases at V and 0 bases at J, with 6 bases in the middle. The CDR3 sequence is 13 residues long. The CDR3 loop is CASSRGMNTEAFF. CDR3 coding DNA: TGTGCCAGCAGCCGAGGAATGAACACTGAAGCTTTCTTT.

The chain links TRBV24-1 to TRBJ1-2; D is undetermined. This CDR3 has 14 residues. The germline V gene encodes CDR1 KGHDR and CDR2 SFDVKD. With 5 bases removed from V and 7 bases from J, the gap between germline ends came to 16 bases. CDR3 in amino acids: CATSASSWEGGYTF. The CDR3 nucleotides are TGTGCCACCAGTGCCTCCTCCTGGGAGGGTGGCTACACCTTC.

The chain combines TRBV7-2 with TRBJ2-1; perhaps TRBD2 as D (5 bases). Germline assignment: CDR1 SGHTA and CDR2 FQGNSA. Trimming stripped 0 bases from V and 0 bases from J, with 9 bases between. The CDR3 contains 16 residues. CDR3 residues: CASSLAGVTSYNEQFF. For the CDR3, the DNA is TGTGCCAGCAGCTTAGCGGGAGTGACCTCCTACAATGAGCAGTTCTTC.

The CDR3 DNA is TGTGCCAGCAGTGACAGGGGCGTTCAGCCCCAGCATTTT. It encodes CASSDRGVQPQHF. This chain uses TRBV2 with TRBJ1-5, with D maybe TRBD1 (6 bases). Germline V CDR1 and CDR2: SNHLY, FYNNEI. V was trimmed by 3 bases and J by 6 bases, leaving 9 bases between them. The CDR3 is made up of 13 amino acids.

This chain uses TRBV6-5 with TRBJ2-3, with D perhaps matching TRBD2 (5 bases). The CDR3 runs 13 residues. Germline CDR1 reads MNHEY; CDR2 reads SVGAGI. Between the trimmed V and J ends, which lost 11 bases and 2 bases, there was a span of 14 bases. The CDR3 DNA reads TGTGCCGCCTCGCGGGTGTCCACAGATACGCAGTATTTT. It yields the protein CAASRVSTDTQYF.

This clone is a singleton in its sample. The rearrangement joins TRBV4-3 to TRBJ1-4, with D possibly matching TRBD1 (6 bases). V was cut by 1 base and J by 0 bases, with 12 bases left in between. Germline CDR1 LGHNA, CDR2 YSLEER. This CDR3 has 17 amino acids. For the CDR3, the DNA is TGCGCCAGCAGCCAAGCCTGGGGGGCGGCAACTAATGAAAAACTGTTTTTT. Its protein is CASSQAWGAATNEKLFF.

This chain joins TRBV6-2 or TRBV6-3 and TRBJ2-3; the match to TRBD2 covers 8 bases. After removal of 3 bases from V and 1 base from J, the junction contained 9 bases not matched to a gene. The germline V gene encodes CDR1 MNHEY and CDR2 SVGEGT. The CDR3 sequence is 17 residues long. For the CDR3, the DNA is TGTGCCAGCAGTTATGCCATCAGCGGGGGACGCACAGATACGCAGTATTTT. Amino acid sequence: CASSYAISGGRTDTQYF.

This chain links TRBV7-9 with TRBJ2-7; D call uncertain. V lost 3 bases to trimming and J lost 2 bases, with 11 bases between them. The CDR3 contains 14 residues. Germline V lookup: CDR1 SEHNR, CDR2 FQNEAQ (reference sequence). CDR3 sequence: CASSFLGPTYEQYF. CDR3 sequence (DNA): TGTGCCAGCAGCTTCCTGGGCCCGACCTACGAGCAGTACTTC.

This clone was seen more than once but under ten times. The chain carries TRBV2 and TRBJ2-1, with D unresolved. In germline, CDR1 is SNHLY, CDR2 FYNNEI. V lost 8 bases and J lost 5, with 10 bases in between. This CDR3 is built from 12 residues. CDR3 nucleotide sequence: TGTGCCAGCCACATACAGAACAATGAGCAGTTCTTC. It translates to CASHIQNNEQFF.

The gene calls are TRBV10-3 and TRBJ1-1; no clear D. This CDR3 has 15 residues. V was pared by 0 bases and J by 1 base, with 9 bases between. The germline V gene encodes CDR1 ENHRY and CDR2 SYGVKD. CDR3 sequence (DNA): TGTGCCATCAGTGAGTCGATGGTAGAGAACACTGAAGCTTTCTTT. Its protein product is CAISESMVENTEAFF.